The 21 T cell receptor beta chains below come from one sample, sequenced in a study of blood T cell repertoires in COVID-19. Produced via immunoSEQ multiplex PCR; TCRdb's table is partial and in-frame only. Here the sample spans 35,000 to 45,000 clones, under 90% being singletons. Sequenced: peripheral blood. Source of these receptors: a human donor in a cohort sampled during active COVID-19.

The chain is built from TRBV14 and TRBJ1-1; D unclear. V gave up 1 base and J gave up 8 bases, with 8 bases separating them. The CDR3 totals 12 residues. Germline V CDR1 and CDR2: SGHDN, FVKESK. The CDR3 sequence: CASSQVFSEAFF. CDR3 nucleotides: TGTGCCAGCAGCCAAGTCTTTTCGGAAGCTTTCTTT.

The rearrangement joins TRBV11-2 to TRBJ2-7; 7 bases fit TRBD1. Germline CDR1 SGHAT, CDR2 FQNNGV. The CDR3 runs 17 residues. After removal of 4 bases from V and 1 base from J, the junction contained 13 bases not matched to a gene. The chain's CDR3 is CASSSLRGGKGSYEQYF. CDR3 bases: TGTGCCAGCAGCTCGCTTAGAGGGGGCAAGGGGTCCTACGAGCAGTACTTC.

The J gene is TRBJ1-1, the V gene TRBV20-1; no reliable D call. Germline V gene sequence: CDR1 DFQATT, CDR2 SNEGSKA (reference sequence). CDR3 length equals 11 residues. V was clipped by 1 base and J by 8 bases, with 8 bases between them. CDR3 amino acids: CSARGTGEAFF. CDR3 DNA: TGCAGTGCTAGAGGGACGGGAGAAGCTTTCTTT.

This chain links TRBV6-6 with TRBJ2-7; tentative D call: TRBD2 (5 bases). The germline V gene encodes CDR1 MNHNY and CDR2 SVGAGI (reference sequence). There are 15 residues in the CDR3. The ends were cut back, 5 bases at V and 3 bases at J, with 17 bases in the middle. CDR3 DNA sequence: TGTGCCAGCAGTCGATCCCCGGGAAGCCACTACGAGCAGTACTTC. Protein: CASSRSPGSHYEQYF.

The chain joins TRBV14 to TRBJ1-6, with 7 bases that match TRBD1. The trim removed 1 base at V and 7 bases at J, leaving 4 bases unmatched. The CDR3 is 15 amino acids. The germline CDR1 and CDR2 sequences are SGHDN and FVKESK. CDR3 bases: TGTGCCAGCAGCCAAGGAGGGGGCGGCAATTCACCCCTCCACTTT. Its translation is CASSQGGGGNSPLHF.

This clone was counted only a few times. V usage is TRBV7-2 and J usage is TRBJ2-5, with 7 bases aligning to TRBD2. Germline V gene data show CDR1 as SGHTA and CDR2 as FQGNSA. The junction had 2 bases not matched to a gene; V was cut back by 2 bases and J by 5 bases. The CDR3 spans 13 residues. Here the CDR3 DNA reads TGTGCCAGCAGCTTATCGCGGGAGGAGACCCAGTACTTC. It is translated as CASSLSREETQYF.

CDR3 bases: TGTGCCAGTAGGGGTCAGGGTACGTCTGAAGCTTTCTTT. It is translated as CASRGQGTSEAFF. The chain uses TRBV19 and TRBJ1-1, with D maybe TRBD1 (5 bases). The CDR3 is 13 amino acids. Germline V gene lookup returns CDR1 LNHDA and CDR2 SQIVND (reference sequence). The ends were cut back, 6 bases at V and 6 bases at J, with 14 bases in the middle. The whole variable domain, remainder taken from reference TRBV19 and TRBJ1-1, is DGGITQSPKYLFRKEGQNVTLSCEQNLNHDAMYWYRQDPGQGLRLIYYSQIVNDFQKGDIAEGYSVSREKKESFPLTVTSAQKNPTAFYLCASRGQGTSEAFFGQGTRLTVV.

V and J are TRBV6-1 and TRBJ1-4; the D is unclear. CDR1 is MNHNS and CDR2 is SASEGT in the germline V gene. CDR3 length equals 14 residues. V was clipped by 3 bases and J by 5 bases, with 10 bases between them. CDR3 nucleotide sequence: TGTGCCAGCAGTGACGACACCTACAATGAAAAACTGTTTTTT. Amino acids: CASSDDTYNEKLFF.

V is TRBV19 and J is TRBJ2-7; 10 nucleotides align to TRBD1. The CDR3 covers 15 residues. The V gene end was trimmed by 5 bases and the J gene end by 7 bases; junction bases not matched to a gene: 11. Germline CDR1 reads LNHDA; CDR2 reads SQIVND (reference sequence). The CDR3 loop is CASSPRQGAKVEQYF. The CDR3 DNA reads TGTGCCAGTAGTCCCCGACAGGGGGCGAAGGTGGAGCAGTACTTC.

The rearrangement uses TRBV15 and TRBJ2-7; the D is unclear. The CDR3 is made up of 14 amino acids. CDR1 LNHNV and CDR2 YYDKDF come from the germline V gene (reference sequence). V lost 0 bases, J lost 1 base, and 7 bases lay in between. In nucleotides, the CDR3 is TGTGCCACCAGCAGAGATCTGGAGTCCTACGAGCAGTACTTC. Translation gives CATSRDLESYEQYF.

The chain links TRBV19 to TRBJ2-7; D gene ambiguous. The CDR3 runs 13 residues. Trimming removed 0 bases from V and 1 base from J, with 4 bases in between. Germline V gives CDR1 LNHDA, CDR2 SQIVND (reference sequence). In nucleotides, the CDR3 is TGTGCCAGTAGTATAGAACAGTCCTACGAGCAGTACTTC. Its translation is CASSIEQSYEQYF.

J is TRBJ1-5 and V is TRBV11-2; the D is unclear. V was pared by 1 base and J by 6 bases, with 7 bases between. The CDR3 extends over 13 amino acids. Germline CDR1 and CDR2: SGHAT and FQNNGV. DNA of the CDR3: TGTGCCAGCAGCTTAGTAGGAGGTCAGCCCCAGCATTTT. This gives the protein CASSLVGGQPQHF.

About this clone itself: At one of its ends the junction is not consistent with the germline gene, which may arise from a read error. This chain links TRBV20-1 with TRBJ1-1; D unclear. CDR1 and CDR2 from the germline V gene are DFQATT and SNEGSKA (reference sequence). The CDR3 has 9 amino acids. The chain's CDR3 is CSAPPLSLF. The CDR3 region has the DNA TGCAGTGCTCCTCCGTTGAGTCTCTTT.

This clone has only one observation. The chain employs TRBV27 and TRBJ1-2, with D possibly being TRBD1 (5 bases). This CDR3 has 15 amino acids. The germline V gene has CDR1 MNHEY and CDR2 SMNVEV (reference sequence). V was pared by 4 bases and J by 2 bases, with 14 bases between. The CDR3 region has the DNA TGTGCCAGCAGTTCCTACCGCGACAGAAACTATGGCTACACCTTC. It codes for CASSSYRDRNYGYTF.

The chain joins TRBV14 to TRBJ1-4, with TRBD1 identical over 7 bases. Germline V gene sequence: CDR1 SGHDN, CDR2 FVKESK. V lost 2 bases and J lost 7; bases outside the gene matches: 10. The CDR3 has 16 amino acids. The DNA for the CDR3 is TGTGCCAGCAGCCAATTAACCTACCAGGGGGTTGAAAAACTGTTTTTT. Amino acids: CASSQLTYQGVEKLFF.

In DNA, the CDR3 is TGTGCCAGCAGTGAAGCTTGGAGGGCAAACACTGAAGCTTTCTTT. Translating it yields CASSEAWRANTEAFF. The gene calls are TRBV6-1 and TRBJ1-1; the D is unclear. The germline CDR1 and CDR2 sequences are MNHNS and SASEGT. Trimming cost V 0 bases and J 2 bases, with 10 bases left between them. The CDR3 contains 15 residues.

This clone came up once. J is TRBJ1-2 and V is TRBV6-2 or TRBV6-3; D gene uncertain. CDR1 is MNHEY, CDR2 SVGEGT, per germline. The CDR3 is made up of 12 amino acids. V shed 1 base and J shed 9 bases, with 9 bases lying between them. CDR3 bases: TGTGCCAGCAGTTACTTGGGCGAACGCTACACCTTC. Encoded protein: CASSYLGERYTF.

This chain uses TRBV6-6 with TRBJ2-7; a possible D gene is TRBD1 (6 bases). Germline assignment: CDR1 MNHNY and CDR2 SVGAGI (reference sequence). The CDR3 consists of 13 residues. Deletions cut 6 bases from V and 6 bases from J, with 15 bases between. CDR3: CASSPGARGEQYF. The CDR3 coding sequence is TGTGCCAGCAGCCCAGGGGCTCGTGGCGAGCAGTACTTC.

The chain joins TRBV5-1 to TRBJ1-5; possibly TRBD1 for D (5 bases). Trimming pared 0 bases from V and 1 base from J, leaving 8 bases between. Per the germline V gene, CDR1 is SGHRS and CDR2 is YFSETQ. The CDR3 covers 15 residues. The CDR3 protein is CASSLVGGSNQPQHF. In nucleotides, the CDR3 is TGCGCCAGCAGCTTGGTGGGGGGGAGCAATCAGCCCCAGCATTTT.

The genes are TRBV25-1 and TRBJ1-2; D perhaps matches TRBD1 (6 bases). Germline CDR1 MGHDK, CDR2 SYGVNS. Between the trimmed V and J ends, which lost 7 bases and 5 bases, there was a span of 11 bases. The CDR3 is 12 amino acids. The CDR3 region is CASMGRGYGYTF. The CDR3, as DNA: TGTGCCAGCATGGGGAGGGGGTATGGCTACACCTTC.

The chain combines TRBV5-6 with TRBJ1-1; D uncertain. Deletions cut 0 bases from V and 1 base from J, with 10 bases between. CDR1 is SGHDT and CDR2 is YYEEEE in the germline V gene. The CDR3 spans 15 residues. CDR3 coding DNA: TGTGCCAGCAGCTTGGGCCCACCAGGGAACACTGAAGCTTTCTTT. Residues: CASSLGPPGNTEAFF.